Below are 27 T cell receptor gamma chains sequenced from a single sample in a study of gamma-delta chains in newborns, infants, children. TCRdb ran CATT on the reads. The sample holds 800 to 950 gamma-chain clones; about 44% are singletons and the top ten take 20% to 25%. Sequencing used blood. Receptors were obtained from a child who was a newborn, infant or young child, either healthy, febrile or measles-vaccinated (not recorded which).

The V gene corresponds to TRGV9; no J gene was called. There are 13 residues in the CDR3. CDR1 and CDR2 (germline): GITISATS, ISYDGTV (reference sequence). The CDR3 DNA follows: TGTGCCTTGTGGGAGTTGGCCCACAATAACAAACTATTT. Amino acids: CALWELAHNNKLF.

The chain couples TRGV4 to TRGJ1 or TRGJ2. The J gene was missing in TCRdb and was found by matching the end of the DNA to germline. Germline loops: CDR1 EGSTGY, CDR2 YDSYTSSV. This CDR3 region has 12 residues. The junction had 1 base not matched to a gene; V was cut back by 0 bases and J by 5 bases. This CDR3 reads CATWDGHYKKLF. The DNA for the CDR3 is TGTGCCACCTGGGATGGGCATTATAAGAAACTCTTT.

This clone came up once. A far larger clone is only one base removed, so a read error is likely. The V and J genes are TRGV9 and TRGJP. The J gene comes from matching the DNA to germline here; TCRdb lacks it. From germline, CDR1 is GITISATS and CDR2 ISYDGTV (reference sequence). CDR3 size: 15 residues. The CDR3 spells CASWEQELGKKIKVF. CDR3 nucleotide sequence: TGTGCCTCGTGGGAGCAAGAGTTGGGCAAAAAAATCAAGGTATTT.

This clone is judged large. This chain's CDR3 is CATWDRFGWFKIF. For the CDR3, the DNA is TGTGCCACCTGGGACAGGTTTGGTTGGTTCAAGATATTT. V is TRGV5 and J is TRGJP1. TCRdb records no J gene; here it was assigned by comparing the DNA to germline. The germline gives CDR1 VINAFY, CDR2 YDVSNSKD. V lost 0 bases and J lost 7; bases outside the gene matches: 2. The CDR3 contains 13 residues.

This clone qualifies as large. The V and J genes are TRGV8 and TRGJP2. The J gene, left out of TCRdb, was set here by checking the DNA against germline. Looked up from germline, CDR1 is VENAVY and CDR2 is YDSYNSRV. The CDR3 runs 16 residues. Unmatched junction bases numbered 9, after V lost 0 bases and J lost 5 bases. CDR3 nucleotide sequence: TGTGCCACCTGGGATAGGCTTCGGAGGAGTGATTGGATCAAGACGTTT. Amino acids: CATWDRLRRSDWIKTF.

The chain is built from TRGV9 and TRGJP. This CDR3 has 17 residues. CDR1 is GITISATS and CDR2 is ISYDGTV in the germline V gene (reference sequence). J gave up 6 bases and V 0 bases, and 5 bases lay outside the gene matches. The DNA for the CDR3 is TGTGCCTTGTGGGAGGTGCAGACAGAGTTGGGCAAAAAAATCAAGGTATTT. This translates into CALWEVQTELGKKIKVF.

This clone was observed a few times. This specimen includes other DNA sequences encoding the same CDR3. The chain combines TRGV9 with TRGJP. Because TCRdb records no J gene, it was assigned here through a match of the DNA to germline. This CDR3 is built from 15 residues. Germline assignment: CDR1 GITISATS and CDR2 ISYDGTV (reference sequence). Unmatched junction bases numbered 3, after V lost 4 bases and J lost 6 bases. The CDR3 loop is CALWEGELGKKIKVF. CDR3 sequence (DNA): TGTGCCTTGTGGGAAGGAGAGTTGGGCAAAAAAATCAAGGTATTT.

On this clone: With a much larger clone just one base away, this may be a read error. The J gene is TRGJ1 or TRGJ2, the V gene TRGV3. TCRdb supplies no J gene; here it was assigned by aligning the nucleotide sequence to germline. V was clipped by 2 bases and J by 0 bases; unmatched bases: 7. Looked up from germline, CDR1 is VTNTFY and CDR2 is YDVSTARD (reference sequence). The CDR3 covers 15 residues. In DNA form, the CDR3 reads TGTGCCACCTGGGACACCCTCTCGAATTATTATAAGAAACTCTTT. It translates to CATWDTLSNYYKKLF.

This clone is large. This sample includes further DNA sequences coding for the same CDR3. CDR3 DNA sequence: TGTGCCTTGTGGGAGGTGGGGGAGTTGGGCAAAAAAATCAAGGTATTT. It encodes CALWEVGELGKKIKVF. V gene TRGV9 combines with J gene TRGJP. TCRdb lists no J gene, so it was determined here by aligning the DNA to germline. The V gene end was trimmed by 0 bases and the J gene end by 7 bases; junction bases not matched to a gene: 3. CDR1 and CDR2 (germline): GITISATS, ISYDGTV (reference sequence). The CDR3 runs to 16 residues.

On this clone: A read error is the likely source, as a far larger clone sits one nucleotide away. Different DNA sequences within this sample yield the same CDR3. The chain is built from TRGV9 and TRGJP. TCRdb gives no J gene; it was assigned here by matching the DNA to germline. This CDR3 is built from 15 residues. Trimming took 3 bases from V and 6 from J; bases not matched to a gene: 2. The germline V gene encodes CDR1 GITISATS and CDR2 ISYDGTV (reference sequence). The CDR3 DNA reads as TGTGCCTTGTGGGAGCGAGAGTTGGGCAAAAAAATCAAGGTATTT. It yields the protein CALWERELGKKIKVF.

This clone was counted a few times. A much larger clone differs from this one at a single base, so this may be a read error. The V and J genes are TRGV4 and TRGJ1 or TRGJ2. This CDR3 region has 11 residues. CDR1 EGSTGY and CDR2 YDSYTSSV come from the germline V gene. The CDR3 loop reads CATWDYYKELF. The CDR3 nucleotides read TGTGCCACCTGGGATTATTATAAGGAACTCTTT.

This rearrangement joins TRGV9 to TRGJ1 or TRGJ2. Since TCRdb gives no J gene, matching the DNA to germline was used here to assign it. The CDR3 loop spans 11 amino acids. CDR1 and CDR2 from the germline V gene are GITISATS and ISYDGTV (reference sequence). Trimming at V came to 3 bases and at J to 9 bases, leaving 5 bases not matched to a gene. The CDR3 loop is CALWENSKKLF. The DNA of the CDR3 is TGTGCCTTGTGGGAGAACTCTAAGAAACTCTTT.

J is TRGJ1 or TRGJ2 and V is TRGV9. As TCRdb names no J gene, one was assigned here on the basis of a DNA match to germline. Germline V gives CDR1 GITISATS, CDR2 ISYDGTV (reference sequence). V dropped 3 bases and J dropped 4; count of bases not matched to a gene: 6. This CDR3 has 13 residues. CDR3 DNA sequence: TGTGCCTTGTGGGAGTTGAAGTATTATAAGAAACTCTTT. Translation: CALWELKYYKKLF.

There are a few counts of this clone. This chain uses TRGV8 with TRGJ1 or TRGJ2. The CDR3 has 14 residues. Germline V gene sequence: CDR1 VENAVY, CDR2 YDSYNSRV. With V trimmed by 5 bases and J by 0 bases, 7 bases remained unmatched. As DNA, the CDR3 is TGTGCCACCTGGGCTCAAAAGAATTATTATAAGAAACTCTTT. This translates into CATWAQKNYYKKLF.

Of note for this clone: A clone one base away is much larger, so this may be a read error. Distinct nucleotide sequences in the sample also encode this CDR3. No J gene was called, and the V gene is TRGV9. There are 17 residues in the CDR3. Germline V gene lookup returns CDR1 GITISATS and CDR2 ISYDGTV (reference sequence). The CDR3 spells CALWEVLDELGKKIKVF. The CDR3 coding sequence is TGTGCCTTGTGGGAGGTGCTGGATGAGTTGGGCAAAAAAATCAAGGTATTC.

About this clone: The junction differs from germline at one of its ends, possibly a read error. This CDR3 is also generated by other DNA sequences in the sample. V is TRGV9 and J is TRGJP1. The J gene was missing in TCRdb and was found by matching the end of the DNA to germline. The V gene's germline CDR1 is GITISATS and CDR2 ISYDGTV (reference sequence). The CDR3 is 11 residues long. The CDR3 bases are TGTGCCTTATGGGAGGGTTGGTTCAAGATATTT. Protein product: CALWEGWFKIF.

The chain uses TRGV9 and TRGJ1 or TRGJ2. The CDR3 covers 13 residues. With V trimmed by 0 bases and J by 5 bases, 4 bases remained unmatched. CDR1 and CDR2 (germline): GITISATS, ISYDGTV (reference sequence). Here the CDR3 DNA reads TGTGCCTTGTGGGAGGTGGAGGATTATAAGAAACTCTTT. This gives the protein CALWEVEDYKKLF.

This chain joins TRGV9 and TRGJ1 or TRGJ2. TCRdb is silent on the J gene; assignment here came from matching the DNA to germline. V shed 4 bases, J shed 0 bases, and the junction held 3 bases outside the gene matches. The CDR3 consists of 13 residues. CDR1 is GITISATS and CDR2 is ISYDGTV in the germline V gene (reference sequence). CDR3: CALWDENYYKKLF. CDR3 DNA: TGTGCCTTGTGGGACGAGAATTATTATAAGAAACTCTTT.

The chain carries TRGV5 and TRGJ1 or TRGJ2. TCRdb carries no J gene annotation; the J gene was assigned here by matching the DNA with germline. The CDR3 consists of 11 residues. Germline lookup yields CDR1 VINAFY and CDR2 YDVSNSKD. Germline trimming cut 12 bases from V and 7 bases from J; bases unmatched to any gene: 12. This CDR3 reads CAAGAPYKKLF. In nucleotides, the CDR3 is TGTGCCGCCGGGGCTCCGTATAAGAAACTCTTT.

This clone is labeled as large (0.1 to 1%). In nucleotides, the CDR3 is TGTGCCACCTGGGACAGGCGAGGGGATTATTATAAGAAACTCTTT. Its protein product is CATWDRRGDYYKKLF. V and J are TRGV3 and TRGJ1 or TRGJ2. TCRdb is silent on the J gene; assignment here came from matching the DNA to germline. The CDR3 contains 15 residues. Germline CDR1 and CDR2: VTNTFY and YDVSTARD (reference sequence). The V and J ends lost 0 bases and 2 bases, in that order; junction bases with no gene match: 7.

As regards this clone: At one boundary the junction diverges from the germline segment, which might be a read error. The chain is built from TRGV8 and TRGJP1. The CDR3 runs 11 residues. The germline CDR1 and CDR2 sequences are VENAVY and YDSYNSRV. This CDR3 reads CATCAGWFKIF. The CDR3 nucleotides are TGTGCCACCTGTGCTGGCTGGTTCAAGATATTT.

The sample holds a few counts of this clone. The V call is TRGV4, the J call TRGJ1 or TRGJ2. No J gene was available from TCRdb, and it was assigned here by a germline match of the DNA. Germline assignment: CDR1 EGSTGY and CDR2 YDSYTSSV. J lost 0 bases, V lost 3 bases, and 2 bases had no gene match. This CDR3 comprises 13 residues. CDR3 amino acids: CATWDSNYYKKLF. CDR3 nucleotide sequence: TGTGCCACCTGGGATTCGAATTATTATAAGAAACTCTTT.

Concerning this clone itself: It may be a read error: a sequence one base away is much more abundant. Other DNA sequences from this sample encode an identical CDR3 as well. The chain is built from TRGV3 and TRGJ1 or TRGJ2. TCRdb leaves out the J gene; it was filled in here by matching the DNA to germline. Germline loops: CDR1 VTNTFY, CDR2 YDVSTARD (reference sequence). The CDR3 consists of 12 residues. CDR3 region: CATWDRYYKKLF. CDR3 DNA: TGTGCCACCTGGGACAGGTATTACAAGAAACTCTTT.

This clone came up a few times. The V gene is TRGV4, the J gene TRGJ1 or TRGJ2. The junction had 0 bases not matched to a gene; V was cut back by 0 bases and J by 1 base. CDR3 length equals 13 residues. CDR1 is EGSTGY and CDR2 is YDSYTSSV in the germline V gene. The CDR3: CATWDGNYYKKLF. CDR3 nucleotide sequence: TGTGCCACCTGGGATGGGAATTATTATAAGAAACTCTTT.

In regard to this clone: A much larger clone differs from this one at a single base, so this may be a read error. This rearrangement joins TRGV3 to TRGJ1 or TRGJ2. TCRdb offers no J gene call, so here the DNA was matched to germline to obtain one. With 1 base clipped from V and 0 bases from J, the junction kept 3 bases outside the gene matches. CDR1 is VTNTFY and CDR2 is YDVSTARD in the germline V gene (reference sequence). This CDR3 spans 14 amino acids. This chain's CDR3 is CATWDSWNYYKKLF. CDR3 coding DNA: TGTGCCACCTGGGACAGCTGGAATTATTATAAGAAACTCTTT.

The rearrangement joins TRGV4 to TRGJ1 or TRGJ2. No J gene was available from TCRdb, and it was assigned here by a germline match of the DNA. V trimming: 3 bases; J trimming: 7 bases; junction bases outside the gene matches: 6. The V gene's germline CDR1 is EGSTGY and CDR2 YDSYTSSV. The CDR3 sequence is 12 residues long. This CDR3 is CATWDFRYKKLF. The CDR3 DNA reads TGTGCCACCTGGGATTTTAGATATAAGAAACTCTTT.

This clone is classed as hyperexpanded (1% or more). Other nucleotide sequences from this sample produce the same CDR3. The CDR3 nucleotides are TGTGCCTTGTGGGAGGTGCAAGAGTTGGGCAAAAAAATCAAGGTATTT. Its translation: CALWEVQELGKKIKVF. The V gene is TRGV9, the J gene TRGJP. This CDR3 comprises 16 residues. After removal of 0 bases from V and 4 bases from J, the junction contained 0 bases not matched to a gene. CDR1 and CDR2 (germline): GITISATS, ISYDGTV (reference sequence).